This TCR beta chain was sequenced during a study of T cells in Graves' hyperthyroidism and ophthalmopathy. The source material, RNA transcripts, was used to amplify TCR beta CDR3 regions. First-round RT-PCR of the TCR CDR3 relied on the HTBI primer set. TCRdb fed the multiplex PCR reads into MiXCR, producing one record per CDR3 protein. The data contain hundreds of thousands of distinct CDR3 sequences, less than 20% of them singletons. Findings and limits, study-wide: Blood also showed most of the thyroid clonotypes that were expanded above 0.001. The model's output predicted ophthalmopathy at a median of about 5.9 months prior to onset.

Details on this clonotype: The antigen is unknown.

Any patient presenting with uncontrolled infection, other autoimmune disease, pregnancy or lactation was left out. The ends were cut back, 5 bases at V and 3 bases at J, with 23 bases in the middle. The CDR3 is 18 amino acids. This sequence originates from a man aged 40-49 years with Graves' ophthalmopathy. Sequenced sample: blood. J is TRBJ2-1 and V is TRBV12-3 or TRBV12-4, with TRBD2 as a possible D gene (7 bases). CDR3 amino acids: CASSPRGMAGAFYNEQFF. For the CDR3, the DNA is TGTGCCAGCAGTCCCCGGGGGATGGCGGGGGCCTTCTACAATGAGCAGTTCTTC.